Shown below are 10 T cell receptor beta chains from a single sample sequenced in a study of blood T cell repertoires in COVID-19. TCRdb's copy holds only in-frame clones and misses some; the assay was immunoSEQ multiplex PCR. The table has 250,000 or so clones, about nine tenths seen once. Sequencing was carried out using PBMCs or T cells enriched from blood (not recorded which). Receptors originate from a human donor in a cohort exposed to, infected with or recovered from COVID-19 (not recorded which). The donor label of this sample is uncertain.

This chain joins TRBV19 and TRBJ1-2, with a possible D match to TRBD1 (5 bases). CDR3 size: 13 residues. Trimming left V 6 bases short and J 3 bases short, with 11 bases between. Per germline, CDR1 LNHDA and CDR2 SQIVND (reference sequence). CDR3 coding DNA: TGTGCCAGTAGACTCCCGGGGGACTATGGCTACACCTTC. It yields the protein CASRLPGDYGYTF.

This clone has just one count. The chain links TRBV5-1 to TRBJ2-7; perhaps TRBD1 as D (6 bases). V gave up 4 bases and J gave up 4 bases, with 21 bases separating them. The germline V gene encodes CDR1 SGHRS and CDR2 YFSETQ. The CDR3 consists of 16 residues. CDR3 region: CASSLVPTGQEYEQYF. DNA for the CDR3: TGCGCCAGCAGCCTAGTCCCGACAGGACAAGAATACGAGCAGTACTTC.

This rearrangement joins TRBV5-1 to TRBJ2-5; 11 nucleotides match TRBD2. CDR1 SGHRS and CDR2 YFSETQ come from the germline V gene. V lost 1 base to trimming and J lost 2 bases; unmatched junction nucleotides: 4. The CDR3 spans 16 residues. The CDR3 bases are TGCGCCAGCAGCTTGTCCCTAGCGGGGGGTCAAGAGACCCAGTACTTC. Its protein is CASSLSLAGGQETQYF.

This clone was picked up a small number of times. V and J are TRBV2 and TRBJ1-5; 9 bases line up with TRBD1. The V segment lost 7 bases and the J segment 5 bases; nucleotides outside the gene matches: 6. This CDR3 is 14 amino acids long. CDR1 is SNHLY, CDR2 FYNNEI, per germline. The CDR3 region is CASTQGQGHQPQHF. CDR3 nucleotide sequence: TGTGCCAGCACTCAAGGACAGGGGCATCAGCCCCAGCATTTT.

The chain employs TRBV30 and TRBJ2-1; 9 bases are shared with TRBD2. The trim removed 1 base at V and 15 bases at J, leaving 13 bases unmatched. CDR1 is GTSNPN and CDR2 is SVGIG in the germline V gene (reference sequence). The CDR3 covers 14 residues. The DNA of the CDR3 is TGTGCCTGGAGTGCCGTAATGGGCGGGGGGGGACGGTTCTTC. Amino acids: CAWSAVMGGGGRFF.

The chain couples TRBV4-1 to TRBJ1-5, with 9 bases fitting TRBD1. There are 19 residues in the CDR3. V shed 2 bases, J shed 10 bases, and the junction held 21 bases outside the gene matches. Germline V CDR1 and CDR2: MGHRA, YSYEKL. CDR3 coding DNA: TGCGCCAGCAGCCAAACTCTGAGGGGACAGGGACTCCTTCCTCGACCCCAGCATTTT. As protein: CASSQTLRGQGLLPRPQHF.

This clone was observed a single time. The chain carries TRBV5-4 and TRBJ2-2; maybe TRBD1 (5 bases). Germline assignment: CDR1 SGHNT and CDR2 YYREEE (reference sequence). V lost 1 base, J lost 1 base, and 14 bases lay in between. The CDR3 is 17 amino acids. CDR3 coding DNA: TGTGCCAGCAGCTTGTGGGCAGGGTCAGGGAACACCGGGGAGCTGTTTTTT. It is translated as CASSLWAGSGNTGELFF.

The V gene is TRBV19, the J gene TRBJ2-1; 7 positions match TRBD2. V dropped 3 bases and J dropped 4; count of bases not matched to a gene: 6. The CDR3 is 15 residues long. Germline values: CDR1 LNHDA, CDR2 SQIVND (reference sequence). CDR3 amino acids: CASSIPLAEYNEQFF. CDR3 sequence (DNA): TGTGCCAGTAGTATCCCCCTAGCGGAGTACAATGAGCAGTTCTTC.

CDR3 in DNA: TGTGCCATCAGTGAGTCACAGAACCACCAAGAGACCCAGTACTTC. Protein sequence: CAISESQNHQETQYF. This chain connects TRBV10-3 to TRBJ2-5; D ambiguous. CDR1 is ENHRY and CDR2 is SYGVKD in the germline V gene. Trimming removed 0 bases at V and 0 bases at J, with 8 bases between. CDR3 size: 15 residues.

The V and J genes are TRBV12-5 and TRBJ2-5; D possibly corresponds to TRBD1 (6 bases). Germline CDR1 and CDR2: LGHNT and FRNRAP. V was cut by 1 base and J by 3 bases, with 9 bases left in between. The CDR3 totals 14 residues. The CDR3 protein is CASGLGYREETQYF. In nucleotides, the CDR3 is TGTGCTAGTGGTTTGGGTTACAGGGAAGAGACCCAGTACTTC. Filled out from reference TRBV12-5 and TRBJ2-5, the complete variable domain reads DARVTQTPRHKVTEMGQEVTMRCQPILGHNTVFWYRQTMMQGLELLAYFRNRAPLDDSGMPKDRFSAEMPDATLATLKIQPSEPRDSAVYFCASGLGYREETQYFGPGTRLLVL.